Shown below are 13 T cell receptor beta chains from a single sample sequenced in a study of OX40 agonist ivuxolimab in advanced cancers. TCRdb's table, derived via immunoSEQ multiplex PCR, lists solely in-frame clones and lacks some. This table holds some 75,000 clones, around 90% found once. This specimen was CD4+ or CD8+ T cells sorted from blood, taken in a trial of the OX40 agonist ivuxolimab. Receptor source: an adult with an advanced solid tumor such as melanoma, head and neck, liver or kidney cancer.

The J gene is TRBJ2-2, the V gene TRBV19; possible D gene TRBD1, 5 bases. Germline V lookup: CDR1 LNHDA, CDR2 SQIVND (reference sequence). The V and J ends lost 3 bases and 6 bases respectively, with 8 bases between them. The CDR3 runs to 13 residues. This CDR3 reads CASSILGAGELFF. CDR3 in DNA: TGTGCCAGTAGTATTTTAGGGGCCGGGGAGCTGTTTTTT.

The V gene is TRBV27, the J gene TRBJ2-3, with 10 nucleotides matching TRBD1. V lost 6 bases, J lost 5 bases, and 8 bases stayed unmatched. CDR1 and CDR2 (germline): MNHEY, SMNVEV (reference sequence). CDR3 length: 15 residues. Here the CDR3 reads CASSYRDRGQDTQYF. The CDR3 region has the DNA TGTGCCAGCAGCTACCGGGACAGGGGACAAGATACGCAGTATTTT.

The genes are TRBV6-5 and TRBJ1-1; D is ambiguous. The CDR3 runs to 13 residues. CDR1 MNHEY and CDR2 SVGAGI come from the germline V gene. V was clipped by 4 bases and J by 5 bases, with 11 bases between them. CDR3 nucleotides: TGTGCCAGCAGTTGGGATTCGGGAACTGAAGCTTTCTTT. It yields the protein CASSWDSGTEAFF.

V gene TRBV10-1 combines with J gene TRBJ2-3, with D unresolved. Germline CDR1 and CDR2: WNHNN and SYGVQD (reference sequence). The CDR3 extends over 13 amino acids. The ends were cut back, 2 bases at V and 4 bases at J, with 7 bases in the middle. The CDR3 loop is CASSEVFADTQYF. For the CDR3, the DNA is TGCGCCAGCAGTGAGGTATTCGCAGATACGCAGTATTTT.

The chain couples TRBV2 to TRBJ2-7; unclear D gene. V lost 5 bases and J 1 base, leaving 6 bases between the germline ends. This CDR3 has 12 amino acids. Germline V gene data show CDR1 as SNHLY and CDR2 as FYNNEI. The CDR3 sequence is CASSQESYEQYV. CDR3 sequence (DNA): TGTGCCAGCAGTCAGGAATCCTACGAGCAGTACGTC.

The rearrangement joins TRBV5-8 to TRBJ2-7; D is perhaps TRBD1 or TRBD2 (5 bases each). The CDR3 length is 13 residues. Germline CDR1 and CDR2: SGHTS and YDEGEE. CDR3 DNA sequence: TGTGCCAGCAGCAAACAGGACCCTTGGGGAGTACCCGTC. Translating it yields CASSKQDPWGVPV.

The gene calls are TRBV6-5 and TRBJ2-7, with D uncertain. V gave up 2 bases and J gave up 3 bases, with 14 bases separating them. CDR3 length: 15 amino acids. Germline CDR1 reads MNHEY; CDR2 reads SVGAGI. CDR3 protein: CASSYGPDGFYEQYV. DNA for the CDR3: TGTGCCAGCAGTTACGGTCCCGACGGCTTCTACGAGCAGTACGTC.

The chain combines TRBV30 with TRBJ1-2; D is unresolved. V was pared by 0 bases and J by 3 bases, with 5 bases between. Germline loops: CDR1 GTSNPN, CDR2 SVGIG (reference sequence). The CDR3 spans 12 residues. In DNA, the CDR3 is TGTGCCTGGAGTGTGGCCCACTATGGCTACACCTTC. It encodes CAWSVAHYGYTF.

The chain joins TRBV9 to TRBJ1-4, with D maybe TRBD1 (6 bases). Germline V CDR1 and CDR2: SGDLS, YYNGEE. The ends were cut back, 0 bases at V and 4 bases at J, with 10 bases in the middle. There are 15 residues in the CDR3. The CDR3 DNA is TGTGCCAGCAGCGTAGATCAGGGGTTTAATGAAAAACTGTTTTTT. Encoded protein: CASSVDQGFNEKLFF.

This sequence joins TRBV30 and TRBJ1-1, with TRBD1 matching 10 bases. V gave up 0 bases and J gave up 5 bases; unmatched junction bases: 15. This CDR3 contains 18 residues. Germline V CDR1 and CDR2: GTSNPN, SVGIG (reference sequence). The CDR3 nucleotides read TGTGCCTGGAGTGTATTTAGAGGGACAGGGGCAAGGGAAACTGAAGCTTTCTTT. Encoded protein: CAWSVFRGTGARETEAFF.

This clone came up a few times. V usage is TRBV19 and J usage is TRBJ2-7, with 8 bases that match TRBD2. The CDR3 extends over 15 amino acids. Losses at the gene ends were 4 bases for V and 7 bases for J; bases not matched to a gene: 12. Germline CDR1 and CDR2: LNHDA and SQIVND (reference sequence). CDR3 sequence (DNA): TGTGCCAGTAGTACTCGAACGGGGGGGCCGGGGGAGCAGTACTTC. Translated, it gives CASSTRTGGPGEQYF.

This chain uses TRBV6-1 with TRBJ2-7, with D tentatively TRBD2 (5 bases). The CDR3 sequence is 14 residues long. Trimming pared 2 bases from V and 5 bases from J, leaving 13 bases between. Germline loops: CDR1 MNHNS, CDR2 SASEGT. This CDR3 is CASSEWKGANEQYV. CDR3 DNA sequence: TGTGCCAGCAGTGAATGGAAGGGAGCCAACGAGCAGTACGTC.

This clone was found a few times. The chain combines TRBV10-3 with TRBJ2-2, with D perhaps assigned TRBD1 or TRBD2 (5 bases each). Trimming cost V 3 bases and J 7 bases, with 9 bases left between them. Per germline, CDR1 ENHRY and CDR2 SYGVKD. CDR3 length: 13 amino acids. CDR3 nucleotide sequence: TGTGCCATCAGTGACGAGGGGATCGGGGAGCTGTTTTTT. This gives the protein CAISDEGIGELFF.